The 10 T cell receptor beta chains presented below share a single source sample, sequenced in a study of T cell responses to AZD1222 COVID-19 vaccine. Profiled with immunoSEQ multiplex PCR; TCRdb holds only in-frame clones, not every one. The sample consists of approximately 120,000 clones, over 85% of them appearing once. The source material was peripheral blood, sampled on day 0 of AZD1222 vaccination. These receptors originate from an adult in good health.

The CDR3 coding sequence is TGTGCCAGCAGCTCTCTAGCGGCCCCCGGGGAGCTGTTTTTT. It codes for CASSSLAAPGELFF. The rearrangement links TRBV5-4 to TRBJ2-2, with 7 bases that match TRBD2. Germline CDR1 and CDR2: SGHNT and YYREEE (reference sequence). V trimming: 3 bases; J trimming: 6 bases; junction bases outside the gene matches: 5. The CDR3 consists of 14 residues.

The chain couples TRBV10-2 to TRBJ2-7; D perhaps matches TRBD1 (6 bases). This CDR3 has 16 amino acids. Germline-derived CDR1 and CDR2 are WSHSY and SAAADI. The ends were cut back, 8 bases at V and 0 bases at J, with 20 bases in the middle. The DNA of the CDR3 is TGCGCCAGCTCCCCCCCCAACAGGGCCGGCTCCTACGAGCAGTACTTC. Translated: CASSPPNRAGSYEQYF.

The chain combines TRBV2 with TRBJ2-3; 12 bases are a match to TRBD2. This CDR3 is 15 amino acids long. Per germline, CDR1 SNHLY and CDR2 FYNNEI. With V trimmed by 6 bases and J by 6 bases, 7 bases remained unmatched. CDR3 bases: TGTGCCAGCAGCCTAAGACTAGCGGGAGAGGATACGCAGTATTTT. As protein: CASSLRLAGEDTQYF.

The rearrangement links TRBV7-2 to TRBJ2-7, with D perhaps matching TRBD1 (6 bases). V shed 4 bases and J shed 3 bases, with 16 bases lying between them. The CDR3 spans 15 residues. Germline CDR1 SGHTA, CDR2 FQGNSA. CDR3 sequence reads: CASSSDSNGYYEQYF. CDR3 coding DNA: TGTGCCAGCAGCTCGGACAGTAACGGATACTACGAGCAGTACTTC.

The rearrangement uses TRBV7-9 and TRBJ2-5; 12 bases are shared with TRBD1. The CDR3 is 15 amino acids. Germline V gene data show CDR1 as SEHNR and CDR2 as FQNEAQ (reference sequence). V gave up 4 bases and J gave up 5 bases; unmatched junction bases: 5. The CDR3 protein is CASSSRDRGRETQYF. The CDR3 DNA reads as TGTGCCAGCAGCTCCCGGGACAGGGGGCGTGAGACCCAGTACTTC.

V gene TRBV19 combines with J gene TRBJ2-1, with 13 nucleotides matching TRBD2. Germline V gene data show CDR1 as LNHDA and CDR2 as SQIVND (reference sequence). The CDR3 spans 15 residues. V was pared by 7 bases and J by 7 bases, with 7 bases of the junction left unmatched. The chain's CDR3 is CASMPGLAGRNEQFF. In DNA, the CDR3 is TGTGCCAGTATGCCGGGACTAGCGGGACGGAATGAGCAGTTCTTC.

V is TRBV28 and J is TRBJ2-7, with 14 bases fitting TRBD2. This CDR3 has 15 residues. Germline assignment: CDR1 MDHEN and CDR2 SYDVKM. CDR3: CAYSSGTSGSREQYF. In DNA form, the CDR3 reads TGTGCATACTCCTCCGGGACTAGCGGGAGCCGCGAGCAGTACTTC.

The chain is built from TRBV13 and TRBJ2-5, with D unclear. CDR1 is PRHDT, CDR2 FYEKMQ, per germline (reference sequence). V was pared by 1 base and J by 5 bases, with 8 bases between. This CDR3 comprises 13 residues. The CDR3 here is CASSLDTVETQYF. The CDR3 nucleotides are TGTGCCAGCAGCTTAGACACGGTTGAGACCCAGTACTTC.

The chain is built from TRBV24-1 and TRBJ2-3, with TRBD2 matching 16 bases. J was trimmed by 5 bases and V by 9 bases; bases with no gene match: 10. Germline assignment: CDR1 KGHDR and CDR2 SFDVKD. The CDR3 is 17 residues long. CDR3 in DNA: TGTGCCACCCAAGCGGGACTAGCGGGAGGGCGGAGAGATACGCAGTATTTT. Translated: CATQAGLAGGRRDTQYF.

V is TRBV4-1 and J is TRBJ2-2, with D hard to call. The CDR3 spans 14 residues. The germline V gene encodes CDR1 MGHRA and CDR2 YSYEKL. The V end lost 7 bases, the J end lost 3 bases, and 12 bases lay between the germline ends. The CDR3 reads CASTSPPDTGELFF. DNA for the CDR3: TGCGCCAGCACTTCCCCCCCTGACACCGGGGAGCTGTTTTTT.